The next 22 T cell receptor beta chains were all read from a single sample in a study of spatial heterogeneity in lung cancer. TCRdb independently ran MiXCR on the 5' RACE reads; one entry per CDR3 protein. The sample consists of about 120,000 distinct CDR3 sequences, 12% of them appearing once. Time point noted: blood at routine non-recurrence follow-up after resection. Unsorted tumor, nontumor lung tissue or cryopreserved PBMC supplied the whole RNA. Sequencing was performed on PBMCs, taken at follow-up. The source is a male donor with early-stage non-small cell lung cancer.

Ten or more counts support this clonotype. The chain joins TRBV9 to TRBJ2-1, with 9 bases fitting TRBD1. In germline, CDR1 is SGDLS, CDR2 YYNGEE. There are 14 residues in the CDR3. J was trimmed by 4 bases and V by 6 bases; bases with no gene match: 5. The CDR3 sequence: CASTGTGNYNEQFF. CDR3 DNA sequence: TGTGCCAGCACCGGGACAGGGAATTACAATGAGCAGTTCTTC.

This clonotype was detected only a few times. CDR3 DNA sequence: TGTGCCAGCAGCGACGGGATGTACGAGCAGTACTTC. Residues: CASSDGMYEQYF. The chain has TRBV6-6 and TRBJ2-7; tentatively, D is TRBD2 (5 bases). From germline, CDR1 is MNHNY and CDR2 SVGAGI (reference sequence). Trimming took off 6 bases at V and 4 bases at J, with 10 bases between the two ends. There are 12 residues in the CDR3.

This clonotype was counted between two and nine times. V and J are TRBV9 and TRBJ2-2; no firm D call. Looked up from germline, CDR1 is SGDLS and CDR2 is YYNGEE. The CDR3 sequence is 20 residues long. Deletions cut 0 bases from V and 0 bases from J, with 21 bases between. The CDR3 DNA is TGTGCCAGCAGCGTAGAGATACGACACCTAGGAGCGTCGAACACCGGGGAGCTGTTTTTT. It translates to CASSVEIRHLGASNTGELFF. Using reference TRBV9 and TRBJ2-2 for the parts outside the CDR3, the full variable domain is DSGVTQTPKHLITATGQRVTLRCSPRSGDLSVYWYQQSLDQGLQFLIQYYNGEERAKGNILERFSAQQFPDLHSELNLSSLELGDSALYFCASSVEIRHLGASNTGELFFGEGSRLTVL.

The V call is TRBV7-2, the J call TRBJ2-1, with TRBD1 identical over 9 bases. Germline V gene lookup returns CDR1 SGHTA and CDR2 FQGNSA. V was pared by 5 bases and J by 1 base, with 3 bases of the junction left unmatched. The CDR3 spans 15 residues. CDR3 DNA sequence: TGTGCCAGCAGCCGAGGACAGGGGTCCTACAATGAGCAGTTCTTC. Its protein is CASSRGQGSYNEQFF.

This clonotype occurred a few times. CDR3 region: CASSLPPGAYEQYF. CDR3 bases: TGTGCCAGCAGCCTCCCACCTGGTGCCTACGAGCAGTACTTC. The chain carries TRBV7-2 and TRBJ2-7, with D hard to call. The CDR3 has 14 amino acids. Trimming left V 5 bases short and J 2 bases short, with 13 bases between. From germline, CDR1 is SGHTA and CDR2 FQGNSA.

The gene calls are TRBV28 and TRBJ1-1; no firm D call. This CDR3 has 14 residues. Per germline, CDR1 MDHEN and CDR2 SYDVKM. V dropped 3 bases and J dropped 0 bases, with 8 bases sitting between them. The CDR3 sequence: CASSLGHMNTEAFF. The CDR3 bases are TGTGCCAGCAGTTTGGGCCACATGAACACTGAAGCTTTCTTT.

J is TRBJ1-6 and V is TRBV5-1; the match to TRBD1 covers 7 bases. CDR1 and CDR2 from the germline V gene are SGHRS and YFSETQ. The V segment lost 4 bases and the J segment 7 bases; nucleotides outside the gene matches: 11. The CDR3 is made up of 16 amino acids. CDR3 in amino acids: CASSVRGLQGNSPLHF. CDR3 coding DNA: TGCGCCAGCAGCGTGAGGGGGCTCCAAGGAAATTCACCCCTCCACTTT.

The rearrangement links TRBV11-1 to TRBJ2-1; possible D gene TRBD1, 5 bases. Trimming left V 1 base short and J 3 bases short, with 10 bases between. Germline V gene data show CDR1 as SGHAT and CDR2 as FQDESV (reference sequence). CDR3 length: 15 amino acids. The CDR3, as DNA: TGTGCCAGCAGCTTAGGGCAGGGCGACTACAATGAGCAGTTCTTC. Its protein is CASSLGQGDYNEQFF. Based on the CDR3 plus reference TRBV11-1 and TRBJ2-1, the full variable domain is EAEVAQSPRYKITEKSQAVAFWCDPISGHATLYWYRQILGQGPELLVQFQDESVVDDSQLPKDRFSAERLKGVDSTLKIQPAELGDSAMYLCASSLGQGDYNEQFFGPGTRLTVL.

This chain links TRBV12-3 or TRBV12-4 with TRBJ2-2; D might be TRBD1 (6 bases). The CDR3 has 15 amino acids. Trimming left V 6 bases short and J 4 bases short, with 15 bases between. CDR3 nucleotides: TGTGCCAGCAGCTCTGCCGGGACACCCACCGGGGAGCTGTTTTTT. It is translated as CASSSAGTPTGELFF.

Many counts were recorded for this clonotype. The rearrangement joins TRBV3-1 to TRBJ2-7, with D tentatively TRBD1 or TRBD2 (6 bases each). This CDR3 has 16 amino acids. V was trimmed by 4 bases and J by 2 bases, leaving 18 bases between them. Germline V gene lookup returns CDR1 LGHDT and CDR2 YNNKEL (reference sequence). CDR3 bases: TGTGCCAGCAGCCTAGACGTTTGGGGGGCCACCTACGAGCAGTACTTC. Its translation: CASSLDVWGATYEQYF.

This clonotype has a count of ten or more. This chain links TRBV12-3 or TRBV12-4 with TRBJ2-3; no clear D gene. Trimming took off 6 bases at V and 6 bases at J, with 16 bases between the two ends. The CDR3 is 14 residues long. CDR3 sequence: CASRGFGSPDTQYF. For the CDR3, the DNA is TGTGCCAGCAGGGGATTTGGGTCCCCGGATACGCAGTATTTT.

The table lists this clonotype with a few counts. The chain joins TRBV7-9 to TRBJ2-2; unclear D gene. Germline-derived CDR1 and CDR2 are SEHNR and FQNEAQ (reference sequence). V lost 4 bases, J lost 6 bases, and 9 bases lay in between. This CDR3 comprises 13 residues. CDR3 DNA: TGTGCCAGCAGCTCTATGACCGCCGGGGAGCTGTTTTTT. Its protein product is CASSSMTAGELFF.

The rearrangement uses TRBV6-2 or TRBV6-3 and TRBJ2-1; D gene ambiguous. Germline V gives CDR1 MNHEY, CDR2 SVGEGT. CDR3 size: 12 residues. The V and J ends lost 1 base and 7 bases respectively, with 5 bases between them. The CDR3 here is CASSYYANEQFF. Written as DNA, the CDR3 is TGTGCCAGCAGTTACTATGCGAATGAGCAGTTCTTC.

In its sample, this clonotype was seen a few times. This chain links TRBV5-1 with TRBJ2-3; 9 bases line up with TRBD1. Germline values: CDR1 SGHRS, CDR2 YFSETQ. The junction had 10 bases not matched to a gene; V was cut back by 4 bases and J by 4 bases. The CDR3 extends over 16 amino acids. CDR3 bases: TGCGCCAGCAGCCCAGGACAGGGGTGGGGGTCAGATACGCAGTATTTT. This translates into CASSPGQGWGSDTQYF. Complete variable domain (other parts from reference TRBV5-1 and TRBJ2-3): KAGVTQTPRYLIKTRGQQVTLSCSPISGHRSVSWYQQTPGQGLQFLFEYFSETQRNKGNFPGRFSGRQFSNSRSEMNVSTLELGDSALYLCASSPGQGWGSDTQYFGPGTRLTVL.

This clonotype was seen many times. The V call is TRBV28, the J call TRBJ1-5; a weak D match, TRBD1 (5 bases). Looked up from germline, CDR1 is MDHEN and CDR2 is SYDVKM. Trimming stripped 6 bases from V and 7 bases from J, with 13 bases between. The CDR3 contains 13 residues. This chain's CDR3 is CASRAGQRQPQHF. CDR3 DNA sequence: TGTGCCAGCAGAGCGGGGCAACGGCAGCCCCAGCATTTT.

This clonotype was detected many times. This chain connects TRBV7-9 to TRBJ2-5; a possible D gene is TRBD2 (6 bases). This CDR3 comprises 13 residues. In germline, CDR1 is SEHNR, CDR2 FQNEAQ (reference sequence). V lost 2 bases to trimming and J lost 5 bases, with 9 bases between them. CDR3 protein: CASSLNGGETQYF. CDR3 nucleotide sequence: TGTGCCAGCAGCTTAAACGGGGGTGAGACCCAGTACTTC.

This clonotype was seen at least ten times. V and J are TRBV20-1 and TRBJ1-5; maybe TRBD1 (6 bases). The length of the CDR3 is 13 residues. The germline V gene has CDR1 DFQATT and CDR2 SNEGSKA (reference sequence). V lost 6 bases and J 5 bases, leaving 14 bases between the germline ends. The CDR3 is CSAIRTVDQPQHF. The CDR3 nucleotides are TGCAGTGCCATCAGGACAGTCGATCAGCCCCAGCATTTT.

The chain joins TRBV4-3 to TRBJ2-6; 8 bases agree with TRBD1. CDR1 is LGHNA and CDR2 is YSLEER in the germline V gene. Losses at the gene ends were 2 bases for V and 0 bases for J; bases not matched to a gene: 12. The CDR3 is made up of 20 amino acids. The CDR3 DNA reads TGCGCCAGCAGCCAATCAAAGGGGACAGGCCTCTTCTCTGGGGCCAACGTCCTGACTTTC. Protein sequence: CASSQSKGTGLFSGANVLTF.

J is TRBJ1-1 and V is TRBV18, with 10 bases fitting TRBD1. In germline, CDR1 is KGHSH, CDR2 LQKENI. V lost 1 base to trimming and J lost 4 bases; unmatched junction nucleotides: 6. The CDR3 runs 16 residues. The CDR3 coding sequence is TGTGCCAGCTCACCACATGAATGGACAGGGGGCACTGAAGCTTTCTTT. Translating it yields CASSPHEWTGGTEAFF.

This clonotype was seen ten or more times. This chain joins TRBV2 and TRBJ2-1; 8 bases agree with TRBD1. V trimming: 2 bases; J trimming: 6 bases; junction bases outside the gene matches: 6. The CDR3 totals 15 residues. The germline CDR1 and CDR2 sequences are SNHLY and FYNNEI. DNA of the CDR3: TGTGCCAGCAGTGAAAGACAGGGGATGGGCAATGAGCAGTTCTTC. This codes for CASSERQGMGNEQFF.

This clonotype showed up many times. This chain's CDR3 is CASSPRQGRTNEKLFF. CDR3 in DNA: TGTGCCAGCAGCCCCCGGCAGGGGAGGACTAATGAAAAACTGTTTTTT. J is TRBJ1-4 and V is TRBV7-6; D may be TRBD1 (6 bases). Per the germline V gene, CDR1 is SGHVS and CDR2 is FNYEAQ. This CDR3 region has 16 residues. Trimming cost V 5 bases and J 2 bases, with 15 bases left between them.

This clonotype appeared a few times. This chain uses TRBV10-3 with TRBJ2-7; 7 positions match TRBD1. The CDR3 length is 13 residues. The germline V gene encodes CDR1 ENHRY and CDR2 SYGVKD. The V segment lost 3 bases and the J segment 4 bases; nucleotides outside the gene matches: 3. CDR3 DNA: TGTGCCATCAGTGACAACAGGGGTTACGAGCAGTACTTC. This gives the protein CAISDNRGYEQYF.